Shown below are 21 T cell receptor beta chains from a single sample sequenced in a study of T cells in Graves' hyperthyroidism and ophthalmopathy. TCR beta CDR3 region amplification was performed from RNA transcripts. An initial round of RT-PCR targeting the TCR CDR3 relied on the HTBI primer set. MiXCR was run by TCRdb on the multiplex PCR reads, yielding one entry per CDR3 protein. The sample has about 660,000 distinct CDR3 sequences, about 45% seen once; the top ten hold about 7.2%. The sequencing input was peripheral blood or thyroid tissue (not recorded which). Every receptor here comes from an adult man with Graves' disease, either hyperthyroidism or ophthalmopathy (not recorded which).

The chain employs TRBV19 and TRBJ1-2; a weak D match, TRBD1 (5 bases). Trimming removed 11 bases from V and 3 bases from J, with 10 bases in between. This CDR3 is 11 amino acids long. The V gene's germline CDR1 is LNHDA and CDR2 SQIVND (reference sequence). The DNA of the CDR3 is TGTGCCGTTGCCAGGGACTATGGCTACACCTTC. It specifies CAVARDYGYTF.

To note about this clonotype: A read error may be the cause here, since a much bigger clone is one base away. This chain connects TRBV2 to TRBJ1-5; the match to TRBD1 covers 7 bases. V lost 4 bases and J lost 0; bases outside the gene matches: 3. The CDR3 covers 15 residues. CDR1 SNHLY and CDR2 FYNNEI come from the germline V gene. The CDR3 DNA reads as TGTGCCAGCAGTGGGGACAGCGATAGCAATCAGCCCCAGCATTTT. Translation gives CASSGDSDSNQPQHF.

This clonotype appeared many times. The chain links TRBV2 to TRBJ1-5; 8 bases fit TRBD1. V lost 6 bases and J lost 3; bases outside the gene matches: 4. The germline V gene encodes CDR1 SNHLY and CDR2 FYNNEI. This CDR3 contains 14 residues. CDR3 amino acids: CASSTDRDNQPQHF. The CDR3 DNA is TGTGCCAGCAGCACGGACAGGGACAATCAGCCCCAGCATTTT.

The V gene is TRBV20-1, the J gene TRBJ1-6; TRBD1 matches at 7 bases. The germline V gene encodes CDR1 DFQATT and CDR2 SNEGSKA (reference sequence). With V trimmed by 3 bases and J by 5 bases, 4 bases remained unmatched. The CDR3 runs to 14 residues. CDR3 in DNA: TGCAGTGCTAGTTCCGACAGGGATAATTCACCCCTCCACTTT. Translated: CSASSDRDNSPLHF.

The table lists this clonotype with a count of one. At one boundary the junction diverges from the germline segment, which might be a read error. The V and J genes are TRBV7-7 and TRBJ2-7, with D unresolved. Gene TRBJ2-1 matches the end of the DNA better, so the J call may be wrong. Germline V lookup: CDR1 SSHAT, CDR2 FNYEAQ (reference sequence). This CDR3 contains 14 residues. The CDR3 sequence is CASSLRRWDNEQFF. The CDR3 nucleotides read TGTGCTAGCAGCTTACGGCGGTGGGACAATGAGCAGTTCTTC.

CDR3 in amino acids: CASRASGSRNEQYF. The CDR3 nucleotides are TGTGCCAGCAGAGCTAGCGGGAGTAGGAATGAGCAGTACTTC. The rearrangement links TRBV7-2 to TRBJ2-7; 10 positions agree with TRBD2. The CDR3 extends over 14 amino acids. The V segment lost 6 bases and the J segment 7 bases; nucleotides outside the gene matches: 9. Germline V gene lookup returns CDR1 SGHTA and CDR2 FQGNSA.

This clonotype was found a few times. Its ends do not fully match the called genes, so a read error is possible. The genes are TRBV14 and TRBJ2-7; D remains unclear. This CDR3 has 11 amino acids. Germline CDR1 and CDR2: SGHDN and FVKESK. This CDR3 is CTSSQADEQYF. The CDR3 region has the DNA TGTACCAGCAGCCAGGCCGACGAGCAGTACTTC.

The chain uses TRBV6-5 and TRBJ2-7; possibly TRBD1 for D (6 bases). Trimming shortened V by 8 bases and J by 1 base, and 9 bases separated the two germline ends. This CDR3 contains 12 residues. Germline CDR1 reads MNHEY; CDR2 reads SVGAGI. The CDR3 DNA reads TGTGCCAGCCTGGGACATTCCTACGAGCAGTACTTC. Encoded protein: CASLGHSYEQYF.

There are a few counts of this clonotype. The CDR3 loop reads CSARDAREGRTYEQYF. The DNA for the CDR3 is TGCAGTGCTAGAGACGCGCGGGAGGGCCGAACCTACGAGCAGTACTTC. The chain has TRBV20-1 and TRBJ2-7; 9 bases are shared with TRBD2. The J segment lost 2 bases and the V segment lost 0 bases, leaving 8 bases of the junction unmatched. The CDR3 runs 16 residues. Germline V gene data show CDR1 as DFQATT and CDR2 as SNEGSKA (reference sequence).

The chain is built from TRBV9 and TRBJ2-5, with TRBD2 matching over 7 bases. The CDR3 covers 15 residues. V lost 0 bases to trimming and J lost 2 bases; unmatched junction nucleotides: 4. CDR1 and CDR2 from the germline V gene are SGDLS and YYNGEE. CDR3 in amino acids: CASSVGGSGQETQYF. Written as DNA, the CDR3 is TGTGCCAGCAGCGTAGGGGGTAGCGGGCAAGAGACCCAGTACTTC. Full variable domain (missing parts from reference TRBV9 and TRBJ2-5): DSGVTQTPKHLITATGQRVTLRCSPRSGDLSVYWYQQSLDQGLQFLIQYYNGEERAKGNILERFSAQQFPDLHSELNLSSLELGDSALYFCASSVGGSGQETQYFGPGTRLLVL.

This chain joins TRBV12-3 or TRBV12-4 and TRBJ1-1; no definite D call. V was shortened by 5 bases and J by 7 bases, with 14 bases between the two germline ends. The CDR3 contains 13 residues. This CDR3 is CASSDRAVFEAFF. The CDR3 DNA reads TGTGCCAGCAGTGACCGCGCGGTTTTTGAAGCTTTCTTT.

Only a few counts were recorded for this clonotype. V is TRBV9 and J is TRBJ1-2; tentative D call: TRBD1 (5 bases). The V gene's germline CDR1 is SGDLS and CDR2 YYNGEE. The CDR3 sequence is 15 residues long. Trimming pared 4 bases from V and 3 bases from J, leaving 16 bases between. The CDR3 sequence: CASSHSSQGDYGYTF. The CDR3 coding sequence is TGTGCCAGCAGCCACAGTTCCCAGGGTGACTATGGCTACACCTTC.

In its sample, this clonotype was seen many times. The chain couples TRBV7-8 to TRBJ1-1; D unresolved. Looked up from germline, CDR1 is SGHVS and CDR2 is FQNEAQ. This CDR3 comprises 13 residues. The germline V and J ends were trimmed by 1 base and 4 bases, with 7 bases remaining between them. Written as DNA, the CDR3 is TGTGCCAGCAGCTTAGGACTGAGCACTGAAGCTTTCTTT. Protein sequence: CASSLGLSTEAFF. Full variable domain (missing parts from reference TRBV7-8 and TRBJ1-1): GAGVSQSPRYKVAKRGQDVALRCDPISGHVSLFWYQQALGQGPEFLTYFQNEAQLDKSGLPSDRFFAERPEGSVSTLKIQRTQQEDSAVYLCASSLGLSTEAFFGQGTRLTVV.

The chain recombines TRBV7-8 with TRBJ2-5; 11 nucleotides agree with TRBD1. The CDR3 has 13 residues. Unmatched junction bases numbered 3, after V lost 5 bases and J lost 7 bases. Looked up from germline, CDR1 is SGHVS and CDR2 is FQNEAQ. CDR3 sequence: CASSTDRGRTQYF. Here the CDR3 DNA reads TGTGCCAGCAGCACGGACAGGGGGCGGACCCAGTACTTC.

This clonotype was observed at least ten times. The chain has TRBV19 and TRBJ1-2; TRBD1 aligns across 8 bases. The CDR3 contains 14 residues. Trimming removed 4 bases from V and 4 bases from J; junction bases left unmatched: 5. Germline CDR1 reads LNHDA; CDR2 reads SQIVND (reference sequence). The CDR3 nucleotides are TGTGCCAGTAGTACCCCAGGGGGCGCCTATGGCTACACCTTC. This sequence encodes CASSTPGGAYGYTF.

This clonotype has ten or more counts. The chain uses TRBV10-3 and TRBJ1-1, with D unclear. The CDR3 runs to 13 residues. From germline, CDR1 is ENHRY and CDR2 SYGVKD. The V end was cut by 2 bases, the J end by 1 base, with 5 bases between. The DNA for the CDR3 is TGTGCCATCAGTGAGGACAAGAACACTGAAGCTTTCTTT. This codes for CAISEDKNTEAFF.

On this clonotype itself: A single base separates this from a much larger clone, so it may be a read error. The chain combines TRBV7-2 with TRBJ2-5; no reliable D call. Trimming took 0 bases from V and 0 from J, leaving 8 bases between them. Per germline, CDR1 SGHTA and CDR2 FQGNSA. This CDR3 has 15 amino acids. CDR3 sequence (DNA): TGTGCCAGCAGCTTAGCAGGGATTAACCAAGAGACCCAGTACTTC. This sequence encodes CASSLAGINQETQYF.

The J gene is TRBJ1-1, the V gene TRBV10-3; a possible D gene is TRBD1 (6 bases). Trimming removed 3 bases from V and 1 base from J, with 9 bases in between. This CDR3 has 14 residues. The germline CDR1 and CDR2 sequences are ENHRY and SYGVKD. The CDR3 nucleotides read TGTGCCATCAGTGAAGGGGGGGCGAACACTGAAGCTTTCTTT. Amino acid sequence: CAISEGGANTEAFF.

As concerns this clonotype: A junction end diverges from the germline sequence, so it may reflect a read error. The CDR3 is CAISYPGQETQYF. The CDR3, as DNA: TGTGCCATCAGTTACCCCGGTCAAGAGACCCAGTACTTC. The chain has TRBV6-5 and TRBJ2-5; D unclear. The CDR3 is 13 residues long. The germline CDR1 and CDR2 sequences are MNHEY and SVGAGI.

The chain recombines TRBV25-1 with TRBJ2-7; possibly TRBD1 for D (6 bases). The length of the CDR3 is 14 residues. Per the germline V gene, CDR1 is MGHDK and CDR2 is SYGVNS. V dropped 3 bases and J dropped 0 bases, with 9 bases sitting between them. CDR3 in DNA: TGTGCCAGCAGTGAGGGGGCGAGCTCCTACGAGCAGTACTTC. It encodes CASSEGASSYEQYF.

This clonotype has ten or more counts. The chain joins TRBV7-2 to TRBJ1-6; D is uncertain. V lost 1 base, J lost 7 bases, and 11 bases lay in between. CDR1 and CDR2 (germline): SGHTA, FQGNSA. The CDR3 is 15 amino acids. In DNA form, the CDR3 reads TGTGCCAGCAGCTTAGGAGTCATCCCCAATTCACCCCTCCACTTT. This sequence encodes CASSLGVIPNSPLHF.